The source of this T cell receptor (beta chain) is a study of blood T cell repertoires in COVID-19. Repertoires were generated with immunoSEQ multiplex PCR, while TCRdb's copy carries only in-frame clones and drops some. The sample lists 150,000 to 200,000 clones, about 80% seen once, with about 1.5% in the top ten. V was trimmed by 4 bases and J by 6 bases, leaving 16 bases between them. In germline, CDR1 is SGHTA, CDR2 FQGNSA. This CDR3 has 14 residues. The clonotype was recovered from a human donor in a cohort sampled during active COVID-19. This chain links TRBV7-2 with TRBJ2-7; a weak D match, TRBD2 (6 bases). The specimen was peripheral blood. Here the CDR3 reads CASSSEGGGAEQYF. The CDR3 nucleotides read TGTGCCAGCAGCTCGGAGGGAGGTGGGGCCGAGCAGTACTTC.